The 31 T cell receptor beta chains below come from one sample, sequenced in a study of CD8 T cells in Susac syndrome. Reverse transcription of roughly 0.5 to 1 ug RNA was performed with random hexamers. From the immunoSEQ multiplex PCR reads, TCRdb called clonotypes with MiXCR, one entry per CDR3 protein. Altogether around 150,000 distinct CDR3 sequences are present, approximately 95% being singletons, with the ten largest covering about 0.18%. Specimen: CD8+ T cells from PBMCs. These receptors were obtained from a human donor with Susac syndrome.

The CDR3 reads CASSYSIPHPSYEQYF. CDR3 sequence (DNA): TGTGCCAGCAGTTACTCGATTCCCCATCCCAGCTACGAGCAGTACTTC. The chain combines TRBV6-5 with TRBJ2-7; D gene uncertain. Per germline, CDR1 MNHEY and CDR2 SVGAGI. The CDR3 has 16 amino acids. Trimming cost V 0 bases and J 3 bases, with 15 bases left between them.

CDR3 residues: CASSAGWVGQPQHF. The CDR3 DNA reads as TGTGCCAGCAGTGCTGGGTGGGTCGGTCAGCCCCAGCATTTT. The chain combines TRBV5-6 with TRBJ1-5; D remains ambiguous. CDR3 size: 14 residues. V was shortened by 5 bases and J by 6 bases, with 15 bases between the two germline ends. Germline CDR1 is SGHDT and CDR2 is YYEEEE.

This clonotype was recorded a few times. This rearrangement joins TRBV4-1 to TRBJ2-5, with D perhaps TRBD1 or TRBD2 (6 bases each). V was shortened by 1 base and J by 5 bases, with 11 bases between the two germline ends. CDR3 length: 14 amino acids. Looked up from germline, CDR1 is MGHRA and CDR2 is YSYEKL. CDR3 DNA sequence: TGCGCCAGCAGCCAAGTCGGGGGCGGGGAGACCCAGTACTTC. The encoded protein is CASSQVGGGETQYF.

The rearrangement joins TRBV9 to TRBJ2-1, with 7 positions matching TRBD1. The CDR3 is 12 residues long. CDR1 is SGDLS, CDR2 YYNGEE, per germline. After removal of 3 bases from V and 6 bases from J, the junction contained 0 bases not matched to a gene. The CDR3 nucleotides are TGTGCCAGCAGCGGGGACAGCAATGAGCAGTTCTTC. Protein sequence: CASSGDSNEQFF.

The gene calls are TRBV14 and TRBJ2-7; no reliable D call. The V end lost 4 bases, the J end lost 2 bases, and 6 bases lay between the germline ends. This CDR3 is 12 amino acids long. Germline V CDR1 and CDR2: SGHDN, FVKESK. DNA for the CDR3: TGTGCCAGCAGCCGGAACACCTACGAGCAGTACTTC. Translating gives CASSRNTYEQYF.

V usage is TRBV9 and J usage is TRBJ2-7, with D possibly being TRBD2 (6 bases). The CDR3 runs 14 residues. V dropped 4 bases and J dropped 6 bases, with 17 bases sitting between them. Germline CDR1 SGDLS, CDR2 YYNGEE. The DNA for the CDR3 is TGTGCCAGCAGCCGTACTGGCGAGGGAGGCGAGCAGTACTTC. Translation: CASSRTGEGGEQYF.

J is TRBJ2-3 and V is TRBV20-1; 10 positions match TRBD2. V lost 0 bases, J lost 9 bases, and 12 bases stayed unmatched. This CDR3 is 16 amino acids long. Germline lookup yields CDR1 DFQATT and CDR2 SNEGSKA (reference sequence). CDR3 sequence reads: CSARDLWLAGEWTQYF. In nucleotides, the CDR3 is TGCAGTGCTAGAGATCTCTGGCTAGCGGGAGAGTGGACGCAGTATTTT.

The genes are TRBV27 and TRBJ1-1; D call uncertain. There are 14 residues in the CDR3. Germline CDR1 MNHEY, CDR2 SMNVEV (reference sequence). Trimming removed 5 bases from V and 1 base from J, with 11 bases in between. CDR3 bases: TGTGCCAGCAGTATTGTGGCAGGGAACACTGAAGCTTTCTTT. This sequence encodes CASSIVAGNTEAFF.

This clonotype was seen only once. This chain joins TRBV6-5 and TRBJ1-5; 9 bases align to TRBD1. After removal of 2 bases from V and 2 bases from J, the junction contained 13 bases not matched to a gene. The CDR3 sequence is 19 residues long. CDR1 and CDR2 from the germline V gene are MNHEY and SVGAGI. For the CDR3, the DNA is TGTGCCAGCAGTTACGGTGGACAGGGGCCCAAAGTAGGCAATCAGCCCCAGCATTTT. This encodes CASSYGGQGPKVGNQPQHF.

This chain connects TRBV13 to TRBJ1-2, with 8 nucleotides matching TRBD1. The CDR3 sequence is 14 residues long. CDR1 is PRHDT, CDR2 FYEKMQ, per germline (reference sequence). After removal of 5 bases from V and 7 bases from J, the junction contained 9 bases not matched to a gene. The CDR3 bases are TGTGCCAGCAGCCCGATGCAGGGGGCTAGTGGCTACACCTTC. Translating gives CASSPMQGASGYTF.

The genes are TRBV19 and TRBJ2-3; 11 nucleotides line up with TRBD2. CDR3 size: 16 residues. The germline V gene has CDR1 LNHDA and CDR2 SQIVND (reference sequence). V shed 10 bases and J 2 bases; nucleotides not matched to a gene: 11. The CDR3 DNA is TGTGCCACCACTTACGAGACTAGCGGGGACACAGATACGCAGTATTTT. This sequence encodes CATTYETSGDTDTQYF.

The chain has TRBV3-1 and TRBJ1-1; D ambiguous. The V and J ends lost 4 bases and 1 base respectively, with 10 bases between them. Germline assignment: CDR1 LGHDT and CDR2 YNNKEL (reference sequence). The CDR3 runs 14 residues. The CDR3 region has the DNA TGTGCCAGCAGCCTCACCGGGAAGAACACTGAAGCTTTCTTT. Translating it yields CASSLTGKNTEAFF.

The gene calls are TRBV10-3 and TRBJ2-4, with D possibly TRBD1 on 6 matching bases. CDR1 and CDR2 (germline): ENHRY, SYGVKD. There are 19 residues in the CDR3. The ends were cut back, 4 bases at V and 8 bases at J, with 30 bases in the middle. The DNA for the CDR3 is TGTGCCATCAGTGGAGGAACGGACCCTCAAGGGGGACACCACGACATTCAGTACTTC. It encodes CAISGGTDPQGGHHDIQYF.

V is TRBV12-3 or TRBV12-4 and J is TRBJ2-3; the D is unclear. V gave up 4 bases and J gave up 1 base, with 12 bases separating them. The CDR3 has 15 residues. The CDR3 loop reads CASSSPGVGTDTQYF. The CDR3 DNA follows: TGTGCCAGCAGTTCCCCAGGTGTTGGCACAGATACGCAGTATTTT.

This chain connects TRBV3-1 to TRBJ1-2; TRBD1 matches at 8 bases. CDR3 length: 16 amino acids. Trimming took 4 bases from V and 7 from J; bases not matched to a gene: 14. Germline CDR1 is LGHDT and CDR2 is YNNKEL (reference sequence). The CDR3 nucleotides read TGTGCCAGCAGCCCCCAAGGGACAGGCATCCCAGGTGGCTACACCTTC. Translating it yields CASSPQGTGIPGGYTF.

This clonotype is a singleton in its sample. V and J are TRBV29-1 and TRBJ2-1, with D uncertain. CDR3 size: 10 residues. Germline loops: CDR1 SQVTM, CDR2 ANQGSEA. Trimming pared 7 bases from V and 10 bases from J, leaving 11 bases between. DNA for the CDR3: TGCAGCGGGGTCGGTGAGGAGCAGTTCTTC. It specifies CSGVGEEQFF.

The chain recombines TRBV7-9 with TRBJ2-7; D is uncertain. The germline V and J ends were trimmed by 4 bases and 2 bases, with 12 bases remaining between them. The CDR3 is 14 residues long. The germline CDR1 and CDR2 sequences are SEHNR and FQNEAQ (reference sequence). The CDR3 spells CASSSPGSPYEQYF. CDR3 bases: TGTGCCAGCAGCTCCCCAGGATCACCCTACGAGCAGTACTTC.

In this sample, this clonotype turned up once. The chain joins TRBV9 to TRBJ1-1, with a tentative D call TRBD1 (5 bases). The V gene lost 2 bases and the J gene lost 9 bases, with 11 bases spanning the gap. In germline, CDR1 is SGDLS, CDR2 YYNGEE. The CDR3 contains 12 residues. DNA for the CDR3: TGTGCCAGCAGCGTGCAGGGTGGACAAGCTTTCTTT. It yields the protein CASSVQGGQAFF.

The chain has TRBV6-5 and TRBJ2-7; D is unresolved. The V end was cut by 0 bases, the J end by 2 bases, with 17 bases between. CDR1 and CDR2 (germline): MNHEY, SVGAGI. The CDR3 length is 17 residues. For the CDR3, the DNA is TGTGCCAGCAGTTACTCCAATAACTACCGGGTTGCCTACGAGCAGTACTTC. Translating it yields CASSYSNNYRVAYEQYF.

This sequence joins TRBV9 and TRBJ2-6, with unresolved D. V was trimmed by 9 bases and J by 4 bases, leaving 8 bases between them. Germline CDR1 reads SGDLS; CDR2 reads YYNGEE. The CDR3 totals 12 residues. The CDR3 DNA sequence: TGTGCCACCAATCGGGGGGCCAACGTCCTGACTTTC. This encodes CATNRGANVLTF.

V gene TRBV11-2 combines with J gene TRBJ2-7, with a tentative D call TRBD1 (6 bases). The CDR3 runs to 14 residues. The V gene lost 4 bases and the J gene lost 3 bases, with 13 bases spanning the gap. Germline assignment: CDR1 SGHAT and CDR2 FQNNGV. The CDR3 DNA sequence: TGTGCCAGCAGCTCCGAAGACAGGTTCTACGAGCAGTACTTC. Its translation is CASSSEDRFYEQYF.

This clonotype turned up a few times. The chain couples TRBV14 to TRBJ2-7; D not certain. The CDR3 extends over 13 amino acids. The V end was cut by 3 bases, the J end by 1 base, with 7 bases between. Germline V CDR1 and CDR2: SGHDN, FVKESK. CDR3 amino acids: CASSQGVSYEQYF. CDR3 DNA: TGTGCCAGCAGCCAGGGCGTATCCTACGAGCAGTACTTC.

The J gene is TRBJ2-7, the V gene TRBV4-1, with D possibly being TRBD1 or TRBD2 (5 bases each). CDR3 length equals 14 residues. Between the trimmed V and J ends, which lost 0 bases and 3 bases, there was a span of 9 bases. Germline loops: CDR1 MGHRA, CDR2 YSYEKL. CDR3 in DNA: TGCGCCAGCAGCCAAGAAGGGACGCTCTACGAGCAGTACTTC. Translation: CASSQEGTLYEQYF.

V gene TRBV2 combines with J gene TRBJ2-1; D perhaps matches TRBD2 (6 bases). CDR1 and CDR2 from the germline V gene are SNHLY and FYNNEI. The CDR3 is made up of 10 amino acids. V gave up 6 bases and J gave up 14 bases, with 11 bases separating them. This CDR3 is CASRGLSEFF. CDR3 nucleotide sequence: TGTGCCAGCAGGGGACTCAGTGAGTTCTTC.

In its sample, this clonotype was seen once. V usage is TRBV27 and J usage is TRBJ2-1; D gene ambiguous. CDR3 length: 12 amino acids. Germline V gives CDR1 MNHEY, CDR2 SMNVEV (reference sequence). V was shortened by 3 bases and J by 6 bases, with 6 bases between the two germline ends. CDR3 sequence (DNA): TGTGCCAGCAGTTTGGACCTCAATGAGCAGTTCTTC. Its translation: CASSLDLNEQFF.

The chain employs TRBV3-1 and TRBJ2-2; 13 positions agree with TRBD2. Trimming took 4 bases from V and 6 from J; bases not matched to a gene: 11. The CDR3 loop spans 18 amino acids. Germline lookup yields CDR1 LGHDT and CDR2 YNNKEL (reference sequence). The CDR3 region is CASSRELAGGPRSGELFF. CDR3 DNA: TGTGCCAGCAGCCGGGAACTAGCGGGAGGGCCCCGGTCCGGGGAGCTGTTTTTT.

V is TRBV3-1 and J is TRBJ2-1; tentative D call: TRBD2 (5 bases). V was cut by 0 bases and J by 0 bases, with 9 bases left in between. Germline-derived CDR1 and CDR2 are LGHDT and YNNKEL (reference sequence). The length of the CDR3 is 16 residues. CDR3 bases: TGTGCCAGCAGCCAAGACTTTCGGGACTCCTACAATGAGCAGTTCTTC. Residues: CASSQDFRDSYNEQFF.

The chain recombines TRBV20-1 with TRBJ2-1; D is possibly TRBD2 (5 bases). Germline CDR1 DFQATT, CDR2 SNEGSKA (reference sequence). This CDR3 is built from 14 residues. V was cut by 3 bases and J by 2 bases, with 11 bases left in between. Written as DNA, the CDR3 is TGCAGTGCTAGTACGGGCGGGCCCTACAATGAGCAGTTCTTC. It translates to CSASTGGPYNEQFF.

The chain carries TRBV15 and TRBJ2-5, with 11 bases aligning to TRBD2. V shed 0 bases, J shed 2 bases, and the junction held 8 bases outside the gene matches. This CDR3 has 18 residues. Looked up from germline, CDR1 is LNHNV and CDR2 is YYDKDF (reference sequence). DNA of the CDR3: TGTGCCACCAGCAGAGAGGTAGCGGGAGGGCCAGAACAAGAGACCCAGTACTTC. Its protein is CATSREVAGGPEQETQYF. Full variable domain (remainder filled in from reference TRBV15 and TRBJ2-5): DAMVIQNPRYQVTQFGKPVTLSCSQTLNHNVMYWYQQKSSQAPKLLFHYYDKDFNNEADTPDNFQSRRPNTSFCFLDIRSPGLGDTAMYLCATSREVAGGPEQETQYFGPGTRLLVL.

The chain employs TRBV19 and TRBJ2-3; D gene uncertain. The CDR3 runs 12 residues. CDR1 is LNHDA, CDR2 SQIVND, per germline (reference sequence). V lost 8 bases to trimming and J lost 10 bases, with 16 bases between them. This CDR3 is CASHNGVPPQYF. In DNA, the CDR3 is TGTGCCAGTCATAATGGGGTTCCGCCGCAGTATTTT. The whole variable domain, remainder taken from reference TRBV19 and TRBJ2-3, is DGGITQSPKYLFRKEGQNVTLSCEQNLNHDAMYWYRQDPGQGLRLIYYSQIVNDFQKGDIAEGYSVSREKKESFPLTVTSAQKNPTAFYLCASHNGVPPQYFGPGTRLTVL.

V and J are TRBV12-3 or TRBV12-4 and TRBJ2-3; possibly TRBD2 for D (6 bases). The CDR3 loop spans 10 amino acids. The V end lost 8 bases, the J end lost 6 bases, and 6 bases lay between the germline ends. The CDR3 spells CASGGDTQYF. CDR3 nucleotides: TGTGCCAGCGGGGGGGATACGCAGTATTTT.